One and the same sample provided the 21 T cell receptor beta chains below, sequenced in a study of early T cells in non-severe SARS-CoV-2 infection (dated by TCRdb to the early 2020s). The library was generated by 5' RACE. Sequencing instrument: NextSeq 500. TCRdb trimmed the raw reads at Q25, called clones with MiXCR and kept productive beta chains. A single entry per CDR3 protein holds the most common genes and DNA from its merged rows. The sample yields approximately 37,000 distinct CDR3 sequences; about 8% were counted once. The ten largest account for around an eighth of the sample. Sequencing was performed on whole blood, taken at baseline. All receptors come from an adult who was a healthcare worker with PCR-confirmed SARS-CoV-2 infection or an uninfected control (not recorded which).

This clonotype was found a few times. The rearrangement joins TRBV4-1 to TRBJ1-5, with no clear D. Deletions cut 1 base from V and 4 bases from J, with 11 bases between. CDR3 length: 15 amino acids. Germline V lookup: CDR1 MGHRA, CDR2 YSYEKL. The CDR3: CASSQGRLGNQPQHF. CDR3 DNA sequence: TGCGCCAGCAGCCAAGGCAGGTTAGGGAATCAGCCCCAGCATTTT.

V gene TRBV6-5 combines with J gene TRBJ2-2; no definite D call. CDR3 length: 12 residues. Looked up from germline, CDR1 is MNHEY and CDR2 is SVGAGI. V was cut by 6 bases and J by 4 bases, with 6 bases left in between. CDR3 bases: TGTGCCAGCAGACTACTCACCGGGGAGCTGTTTTTT. Translating it yields CASRLLTGELFF.

This clonotype came up a few times. The chain combines TRBV6-5 with TRBJ1-4; 11 nucleotides align to TRBD1. The CDR3 extends over 14 amino acids. Germline CDR1 and CDR2: MNHEY and SVGAGI. Trimming removed 4 bases from V and 7 bases from J; junction bases left unmatched: 2. The CDR3 is CASSSGQGAEKLFF. DNA for the CDR3: TGTGCCAGCAGTTCAGGACAGGGGGCTGAAAAACTGTTTTTT.

This clonotype has a handful of counts. DNA of the CDR3: TGTGCCAGCAGGGTGACAGGGGGCCACGAGCAGTACTTC. Protein product: CASRVTGGHEQYF. V gene TRBV11-2 combines with J gene TRBJ2-7, with 10 bases identical to TRBD1. This CDR3 is 13 amino acids long. With V trimmed by 6 bases and J by 5 bases, 4 bases remained unmatched. CDR1 is SGHAT, CDR2 FQNNGV, per germline. Filled out from reference TRBV11-2 and TRBJ2-7, the complete variable domain reads EAGVAQSPRYKIIEKRQSVAFWCNPISGHATLYWYQQILGQGPKLLIQFQNNGVVDDSQLPKDRFSAERLKGVDSTLKIQPAKLEDSAVYLCASRVTGGHEQYFGPGTRLTVT.

As to this clonotype: With a much larger clone just one base away, this may be a read error. The rearrangement joins TRBV4-1 to TRBJ1-1; D ambiguous. The germline V gene encodes CDR1 MGHRA and CDR2 YSYEKL. The CDR3 has 14 amino acids. The V end was cut by 0 bases, the J end by 6 bases, with 11 bases between. In DNA form, the CDR3 reads TGCGCCAGCAGCCAAGATATTTCGTTGGCTGAAGCTTTCTTT. Its translation is CASSQDISLAEAFF.

The genes are TRBV19 and TRBJ2-5; D gene uncertain. Germline CDR1 and CDR2: LNHDA and SQIVND (reference sequence). The V gene lost 6 bases and the J gene lost 0 bases, with 11 bases spanning the gap. CDR3 length equals 14 residues. The CDR3 bases are TGTGCCAGTAGGCGACGGGCACACCAAGAGACCCAGTACTTC. Residues: CASRRRAHQETQYF.

The V call is TRBV10-3, the J call TRBJ2-4, with D possibly matching TRBD2 (5 bases). The CDR3 loop spans 15 amino acids. Germline values: CDR1 ENHRY, CDR2 SYGVKD. Trimming cost V 3 bases and J 6 bases, with 15 bases left between them. CDR3 coding DNA: TGTGCCATCAGTGATGTCATGGGGAGTGGAAACATTCAGTACTTC. It is translated as CAISDVMGSGNIQYF.

This chain links TRBV13 with TRBJ2-1; the D gene is possibly TRBD1 (7 bases). V lost 5 bases and J 8 bases, leaving 13 bases between the germline ends. Per the germline V gene, CDR1 is PRHDT and CDR2 is FYEKMQ (reference sequence). The CDR3 length is 13 residues. CDR3 nucleotide sequence: TGTGCCAGCAGCCCGGAGGGGGCTGATGAGCAGTTCTTC. This gives the protein CASSPEGADEQFF.

The rearrangement joins TRBV11-2 to TRBJ2-7; 9 bases fit TRBD1. The trim removed 0 bases at V and 3 bases at J, leaving 3 bases unmatched. The CDR3 has 15 amino acids. CDR1 and CDR2 (germline): SGHAT, FQNNGV. The chain's CDR3 is CASSLDPTGGYEQYF. CDR3 in DNA: TGTGCCAGCAGCTTAGATCCGACAGGGGGCTACGAGCAGTACTTC.

DNA for the CDR3: TGTGCCATCAGTGGAAATGCAGGGAAGTACGAGCAGTACTTC. Its protein is CAISGNAGKYEQYF. The genes are TRBV10-3 and TRBJ2-7; tentatively, D is TRBD1 (5 bases). Germline CDR1 ENHRY, CDR2 SYGVKD. Trimming pared 4 bases from V and 4 bases from J, leaving 14 bases between. The CDR3 loop spans 14 amino acids.

The rearrangement joins TRBV15 to TRBJ1-6; D is uncertain. Trimming removed 4 bases from V and 3 bases from J, with 7 bases in between. The CDR3 covers 14 residues. Germline V gives CDR1 LNHNV, CDR2 YYDKDF (reference sequence). In DNA, the CDR3 is TGTGCCACCAGCACGGGTGGCTATAATTCACCCCTCCACTTT. It translates to CATSTGGYNSPLHF.

This clonotype was seen a few times. The chain uses TRBV5-1 and TRBJ1-1; possibly TRBD1 for D (5 bases). This CDR3 region has 13 residues. Trimming shortened V by 4 bases and J by 4 bases, and 11 bases separated the two germline ends. In germline, CDR1 is SGHRS, CDR2 YFSETQ. The CDR3 DNA reads as TGCGCCAGCAGCGAAGGACAAGCCACTGAAGCTTTCTTT. It yields the protein CASSEGQATEAFF.

This clonotype was counted a few times. The V gene is TRBV6-5, the J gene TRBJ2-2; D is unresolved. The germline V and J ends were trimmed by 1 base and 3 bases, with 12 bases remaining between them. The CDR3 contains 16 residues. Germline loops: CDR1 MNHEY, CDR2 SVGAGI. The CDR3 loop is CASSYWPPRDTGELFF. DNA of the CDR3: TGTGCCAGCAGTTACTGGCCGCCCCGGGACACCGGGGAGCTGTTTTTT.

The gene calls are TRBV4-3 and TRBJ2-6, with no clear D. Per the germline V gene, CDR1 is LGHNA and CDR2 is YSLEER. V lost 0 bases, J lost 1 base, and 7 bases lay in between. This CDR3 is built from 16 residues. CDR3 coding DNA: TGCGCCAGCAGCCAAGATGTGGGGTCTGGGGCCAACGTCCTGACTTTC. Its protein product is CASSQDVGSGANVLTF.

The rearrangement uses TRBV6-5 and TRBJ2-7; possibly TRBD1 for D (6 bases). The germline V gene encodes CDR1 MNHEY and CDR2 SVGAGI. The CDR3 runs 14 residues. V was cut by 7 bases and J by 0 bases, with 13 bases left in between. The CDR3 DNA reads TGTGCCAGCAAGCAGGGGAGAACCTCCTACGAGCAGTACTTC. Encoded protein: CASKQGRTSYEQYF.

This clonotype was observed many times. This chain uses TRBV20-1 with TRBJ1-2; TRBD1 matches 8 bases. The ends lost 1 base at V and 1 base at J; junction bases unmatched: 8. CDR1 DFQATT and CDR2 SNEGSKA come from the germline V gene (reference sequence). This CDR3 has 16 residues. The CDR3 is CSARGRTGSGNYGYTF. DNA of the CDR3: TGCAGTGCTAGAGGCAGGACAGGGTCTGGTAACTATGGCTACACCTTC.

This clonotype was observed many times. This sequence joins TRBV5-1 and TRBJ2-5; the D gene could be TRBD1 or TRBD2 (5 bases each). This CDR3 has 14 amino acids. The V and J ends lost 3 bases and 1 base respectively, with 10 bases between them. CDR1 is SGHRS, CDR2 YFSETQ, per germline. The CDR3 sequence: CASSSGRRQETQYF. The CDR3 nucleotides are TGCGCCAGCAGCTCGGGACGGCGCCAAGAGACCCAGTACTTC.

This clonotype has only a few counts. This chain links TRBV20-1 with TRBJ1-3; D ambiguous. The CDR3 runs to 11 residues. Germline V CDR1 and CDR2: DFQATT, SNEGSKA (reference sequence). Trimming cost V 4 bases and J 2 bases, with 3 bases left between them. The CDR3 sequence: CSANPGNTIYF. CDR3 coding DNA: TGCAGTGCTAATCCTGGAAACACCATATATTTT.

The chain recombines TRBV10-3 with TRBJ2-3; 9 bases fit TRBD1. The CDR3 is 14 amino acids. Germline assignment: CDR1 ENHRY and CDR2 SYGVKD. V trimming: 6 bases; J trimming: 4 bases; junction bases outside the gene matches: 5. The CDR3 DNA follows: TGTGCCATCAGCCGGGACAGGGCACCAGATACGCAGTATTTT. Its protein product is CAISRDRAPDTQYF.

V usage is TRBV12-3 or TRBV12-4 and J usage is TRBJ2-1; 12 bases fit TRBD2. The trim removed 5 bases at V and 6 bases at J, leaving 14 bases unmatched. The length of the CDR3 is 18 residues. The CDR3 protein is CASSRTTSGGPWINEQFF. The CDR3 DNA reads as TGTGCCAGCAGTCGCACAACTAGCGGGGGGCCCTGGATCAATGAGCAGTTCTTC.

This clonotype was seen only a few times. J is TRBJ2-1 and V is TRBV6-4, with TRBD2 matching 13 bases. Germline lookup yields CDR1 MRHNA and CDR2 SNTAGT. CDR3 length equals 15 residues. V trimming: 3 bases; J trimming: 5 bases; junction bases outside the gene matches: 1. The CDR3 protein is CASSEGTSGDNEQFF. The CDR3 region has the DNA TGTGCCAGCAGTGAGGGGACTAGCGGGGACAATGAGCAGTTCTTC.